This T cell receptor (beta chain) was identified in a study of blood T cell repertoires in COVID-19. Study details: Samples representing acute and convalescent COVID-19 were sourced from the United States, Italy and Spain. Nucleic acid was either cDNA or gDNA, and it came from T cells, B-cell-depleted T cells, or PBMCs.

CDR1 is SGHVS and CDR2 is FQNEAQ in the germline V gene. V lost 4 bases to trimming and J lost 3 bases; unmatched junction nucleotides: 3. The CDR3 spans 16 residues. The table came from immunoSEQ multiplex PCR; TCRdb's copy has only in-frame clones and leaves some out. The sample gives under 300,000 clones, approximately 83% of which show up once; roughly 1.9% is in the top ten. The sequence was obtained from a man under 40 who had recovered from COVID-19. The sample taken for sequencing was peripheral blood. V is TRBV7-8 and J is TRBJ2-6, with 10 bases fitting TRBD2. This CDR3 is CASSYSGGVGANVLTF. As DNA, the CDR3 is TGTGCCAGCAGCTACAGCGGGGGGGTTGGGGCCAACGTCCTGACTTTC. Full variable domain (remainder filled in from reference TRBV7-8 and TRBJ2-6): GAGVSQSPRYKVAKRGQDVALRCDPISGHVSLFWYQQALGQGPEFLTYFQNEAQLDKSGLPSDRFFAERPEGSVSTLKIQRTQQEDSAVYLCASSYSGGVGANVLTFGAGSRLTVL.